Each of the 21 T cell receptor beta chains below was sequenced from the same sample in a study of control samples from healthy donors and cancer patients. Using immunoSEQ multiplex PCR, the repertoire was profiled, and TCRdb retains in-frame clones only, with some absent. The sample gives about 69,000 clones, approximately 84% of which show up once; about 3.1% is in the top ten. Sequenced sample: PBMCs. The receptors here all came from a woman aged 45-60 years with lung cancer.

The chain links TRBV19 to TRBJ2-5; D might be TRBD1 or TRBD2, each matching 5 bases. The CDR3 runs 14 residues. Germline V gene lookup returns CDR1 LNHDA and CDR2 SQIVND (reference sequence). Trimming stripped 3 bases from V and 6 bases from J, with 14 bases between. CDR3 amino acids: CASSIGASGQTQYF. The CDR3 coding sequence is TGTGCCAGTAGTATCGGGGCGTCCGGCCAGACCCAGTACTTC.

The chain is built from TRBV5-1 and TRBJ2-1; 9 bases are shared with TRBD2. Losses at the gene ends were 2 bases for V and 7 bases for J; bases not matched to a gene: 7. This CDR3 has 15 residues. Looked up from germline, CDR1 is SGHRS and CDR2 is YFSETQ. The CDR3 sequence is CASSFRRGGENEQFF. Here the CDR3 DNA reads TGCGCCAGCAGCTTTAGGCGGGGGGGAGAGAATGAGCAGTTCTTC.

The chain recombines TRBV4-1 with TRBJ1-3, with 12 positions matching TRBD1. J lost 0 bases, V lost 4 bases, and 7 bases had no gene match. This CDR3 has 18 amino acids. Germline CDR1 is MGHRA and CDR2 is YSYEKL. The CDR3 loop is CASSLGTGGPISGNTIYF. The DNA of the CDR3 is TGCGCCAGCAGCCTAGGGACAGGGGGCCCCATCTCTGGAAACACCATATATTTT.

This clone was seen only once. DNA of the CDR3: TGTGCCAGCAGTTCTCCGACAGAGTATGGCTACACCTTC. Its protein product is CASSSPTEYGYTF. This chain connects TRBV6-2 or TRBV6-3 to TRBJ1-2, with D tentatively TRBD1 (5 bases). Per the germline V gene, CDR1 is MNHEY and CDR2 is SVGEGT. The CDR3 is made up of 13 amino acids. The germline V and J ends were trimmed by 4 bases and 5 bases, with 11 bases remaining between them.

This chain joins TRBV6-5 and TRBJ1-1; TRBD1 matches 8 bases. In germline, CDR1 is MNHEY, CDR2 SVGAGI. Losses at the gene ends were 4 bases for V and 1 base for J; bases not matched to a gene: 2. The CDR3 is 14 amino acids. Here the CDR3 DNA reads TGTGCCAGCAGTTTGACAGGGGAGAACACTGAAGCTTTCTTT. Translated, it gives CASSLTGENTEAFF.

The V and J genes are TRBV24-1 and TRBJ2-1, with TRBD1 matching over 9 bases. Trimming removed 3 bases from V and 8 bases from J; junction bases left unmatched: 10. Per germline, CDR1 KGHDR and CDR2 SFDVKD. CDR3 size: 16 residues. This chain's CDR3 is CATSDRDDRGIYEQFF. The CDR3 bases are TGTGCCACCAGTGATCGTGACGACAGGGGGATCTATGAGCAGTTCTTC.

In regard to this clone: The junction departs from germline at one end; a sequencing error may be responsible. The rearrangement joins TRBV28 to TRBJ1-1; tentative D call: TRBD1 (6 bases). Germline values: CDR1 MDHEN, CDR2 SYDVKM. The CDR3 has 14 amino acids. CDR3: CASSKLQGNSEAFF. The CDR3 DNA reads TGTGCCAGCAGTAAACTACAGGGAAACAGTGAAGCTTTCTTT. The whole variable domain, remainder taken from reference TRBV28 and TRBJ1-1, is DVKVTQSSRYLVKRTGEKVFLECVQDMDHENMFWYRQDPGLGLRLIYFSYDVKMKEKGDIPEGYSVSREKKERFSLILESASTNQTSMYLCASSKLQGNSEAFFGQGTRLTVV.

The rearrangement uses TRBV10-3 and TRBJ2-3; TRBD1 might be the D (5 bases). The germline V gene has CDR1 ENHRY and CDR2 SYGVKD. Trimming shortened V by 11 bases and J by 0 bases, and 15 bases separated the two germline ends. The CDR3 runs to 14 residues. CDR3: CAVRPDISTDTQYF. In DNA, the CDR3 is TGTGCCGTACGACCGGACATTAGCACAGATACGCAGTATTTT.

V and J are TRBV11-1 and TRBJ2-5; D not resolved. Germline V lookup: CDR1 SGHAT, CDR2 FQDESV (reference sequence). The CDR3 is 12 residues long. V shed 10 bases and J shed 2 bases, with 11 bases lying between them. The CDR3 reads CATGRSQETQYF. In nucleotides, the CDR3 is TGTGCCACCGGCAGGTCTCAAGAGACCCAGTACTTC.

V gene TRBV5-4 combines with J gene TRBJ2-7; weak D call: TRBD2 (6 bases). V lost 4 bases to trimming and J lost 9 bases, with 17 bases between them. Germline assignment: CDR1 SGHNT and CDR2 YYREEE (reference sequence). This CDR3 contains 13 residues. As DNA, the CDR3 is TGTGCCAGCAGCGCGGGACTTCTCGGGAGGCAGTACTTC. Amino acid sequence: CASSAGLLGRQYF.

This clone was observed once. V is TRBV30 and J is TRBJ2-5, with 7 bases that match TRBD2. Germline assignment: CDR1 GTSNPN and CDR2 SVGIG (reference sequence). The ends lost 0 bases at V and 2 bases at J; junction bases unmatched: 6. The CDR3 loop spans 15 amino acids. The CDR3, as DNA: TGTGCCTGGAGTGTACGGGCTAGCGGACAAGAGACCCAGTACTTC. It specifies CAWSVRASGQETQYF. Filled out from reference TRBV30 and TRBJ2-5, the complete variable domain reads SQTIHQWPATLVQPVGSPLSLECTVEGTSNPNLYWYRQAAGRGLQLLFYSVGIGQISSEVPQNLSASRPQDRQFILSSKKLLLSDSGFYLCAWSVRASGQETQYFGPGTRLLVL.

This clone was seen only once. The chain carries TRBV6-5 and TRBJ1-1, with D perhaps matching TRBD1 (6 bases). V was cut by 1 base and J by 4 bases, with 13 bases left in between. Germline V gene lookup returns CDR1 MNHEY and CDR2 SVGAGI. The CDR3 totals 15 residues. CDR3 amino acids: CASSYWGGEGTEAFF. The CDR3 bases are TGTGCCAGCAGTTACTGGGGGGGCGAGGGCACTGAAGCTTTCTTT.

This clone was picked up one time. V is TRBV28 and J is TRBJ2-7; D gene ambiguous. The CDR3 is 12 residues long. CDR1 is MDHEN, CDR2 SYDVKM, per germline. Trimming pared 3 bases from V and 2 bases from J, leaving 5 bases between. CDR3 sequence: CASSLGTYEQYF. The CDR3 nucleotides are TGTGCCAGCAGTTTGGGGACCTACGAGCAGTACTTC.

This clone was recorded only once. The chain uses TRBV11-2 and TRBJ1-1, with TRBD1 matching over 7 bases. The trim removed 5 bases at V and 5 bases at J, leaving 5 bases unmatched. The CDR3 contains 13 residues. CDR1 is SGHAT and CDR2 is FQNNGV in the germline V gene. The DNA for the CDR3 is TGTGCCAGCAGCACAGACAGGGAAACTGAAGCTTTCTTT. Translating it yields CASSTDRETEAFF. The full variable domain, with the rest looked up from reference TRBV11-2 and TRBJ1-1, is EAGVAQSPRYKIIEKRQSVAFWCNPISGHATLYWYQQILGQGPKLLIQFQNNGVVDDSQLPKDRFSAERLKGVDSTLKIQPAKLEDSAVYLCASSTDRETEAFFGQGTRLTVV.

The rearrangement joins TRBV7-9 to TRBJ2-5; D not certain. CDR3 length: 14 amino acids. CDR1 SEHNR and CDR2 FQNEAQ come from the germline V gene (reference sequence). The V gene lost 1 base and the J gene lost 2 bases, with 8 bases spanning the gap. The CDR3 nucleotides read TGTGCCAGCAGCTTAGAACACCTACAAGAGACCCAGTACTTC. This sequence encodes CASSLEHLQETQYF. The complete variable domain, with remaining parts taken from reference TRBV7-9 and TRBJ2-5, reads DTGVSQNPRHKITKRGQNVTFRCDPISEHNRLYWYRQTLGQGPEFLTYFQNEAQLEKSRLLSDRFSAERPKGSFSTLEIQRTEQGDSAMYLCASSLEHLQETQYFGPGTRLLVL.

The chain is built from TRBV19 and TRBJ1-1; D gene unclear. Trimming shortened V by 3 bases and J by 1 base, and 15 bases separated the two germline ends. CDR1 is LNHDA, CDR2 SQIVND, per germline (reference sequence). The CDR3 contains 16 residues. CDR3 sequence (DNA): TGTGCCAGTAGTATTCAAGGTACGGGATCGAACACTGAAGCTTTCTTT. Translation gives CASSIQGTGSNTEAFF.

V usage is TRBV5-6 and J usage is TRBJ1-1; 8 bases fit TRBD1. The germline CDR1 and CDR2 sequences are SGHDT and YYEEEE. CDR3 length: 15 amino acids. The ends lost 2 bases at V and 4 bases at J; junction bases unmatched: 7. Here the CDR3 DNA reads TGTGCCAGCAGCTTATGGACAGGGCTGGGCACTGAAGCTTTCTTT. Protein product: CASSLWTGLGTEAFF.

This clone was detected a few times. The chain uses TRBV5-1 and TRBJ1-2, with unresolved D. Germline V gene lookup returns CDR1 SGHRS and CDR2 YFSETQ. Trimming took 5 bases from V and 6 from J, leaving 8 bases between them. The CDR3 is made up of 11 amino acids. The CDR3 is CASRSTDGYTF. In DNA form, the CDR3 reads TGCGCCAGCAGGTCGACGGATGGCTACACCTTC.

This clone was recorded a few times. The V call is TRBV12-5, the J call TRBJ1-4; D is unresolved. V was pared by 1 base and J by 4 bases, with 7 bases between. The CDR3 contains 14 residues. Germline V gene lookup returns CDR1 LGHNT and CDR2 FRNRAP. CDR3 loop: CASGLGQFNEKLFF. The CDR3 DNA is TGTGCTAGTGGTTTGGGGCAGTTTAATGAAAAACTGTTTTTT.

The rearrangement uses TRBV7-3 and TRBJ2-6; D might be TRBD1 (5 bases). CDR3 length: 15 residues. V dropped 0 bases and J dropped 3 bases, with 6 bases sitting between them. Per germline, CDR1 SGHTA and CDR2 FQGTGA. CDR3 in amino acids: CASSLTGLGANVLTF. The CDR3 coding sequence is TGTGCCAGCAGCTTAACGGGGCTTGGGGCCAACGTCCTGACTTTC.

The chain uses TRBV5-1 and TRBJ2-7; D uncertain. With 6 bases removed from V and 7 bases from J, the gap between germline ends came to 14 bases. This CDR3 region has 12 residues. Germline CDR1 and CDR2: SGHRS and YFSETQ. CDR3 DNA: TGCGCCAGCAAACAGTCCGTTGGGGAGCAGTACTTC. It specifies CASKQSVGEQYF.